Given below is one T cell receptor beta chain in context. What it binds is not known. This sample is part of a study of neoadjuvant nivolumab and ipilimumab in lung cancer. Repertoires were generated with immunoSEQ multiplex PCR, while TCRdb's copy carries only in-frame clones and drops some. This sample yields over 1,000 clones, of which about 80% are seen a single time; 5% to 8% belongs to the top ten. Overall study findings and caveats: Compared with tumor-adjacent uninvolved lung, resected tumors showed greater richness and clonality.

Germline CDR1 is SNHLY and CDR2 is FYNNEI. Trimming removed 4 bases at V and 0 bases at J, with 6 bases between. This CDR3 has 13 residues. The origin of this receptor is an adult with non-small cell lung cancer. This material consisted of adjacent normal lung tissue, taken after neoadjuvant nivolumab, alone or with ipilimumab, at or shortly before surgery. The chain combines TRBV2 with TRBJ2-5; D gene uncertain. CDR3 amino acids: CASSGDYQETQYF. Here the CDR3 DNA reads TGTGCCAGCAGTGGCGATTACCAAGAGACCCAGTACTTC. The whole variable domain, remainder taken from reference TRBV2 and TRBJ2-5, is EPEVTQTPSHQVTQMGQEVILRCVPISNHLYFYWYRQILGQKVEFLVSFYNNEISEKSEIFDDQFSVERPDGSNFTLKIRSTKLEDSAMYFCASSGDYQETQYFGPGTRLLVL.